These T cell receptor beta chains were read from a single sample in a study of T cell changes during pregnancy in multiple sclerosis. Sequencing was performed with immunoSEQ multiplex PCR; in TCRdb, only in-frame clones are kept and a portion is missing. Seen here are over 70,000 clones, roughly 93% observed once, and the top ten hold 2% to 2.5%. This specimen was peripheral blood, taken in the third trimester of pregnancy. The receptors here all came from a female donor with multiple sclerosis, enrolled in a pregnancy study. Each CDR3 is given with its conserved first and last residue. The D gene is left open where the match is weak. Clone sizes are given selectively: once, few, many, or a class where the clone is expanded.

TRBV6-5	.	.	TRBJ2-7	TGTGCCAGCAGTTACTCTGTCAGCGATTCCTACGAGCAGTACTTC	CASSYSVSDSYEQYF
TRBV2	TRBD2	.	TRBJ2-3	TGTGCCAGCAGTTGGACTAGCGGCACAGATACGCAGTATTTT	CASSWTSGTDTQYF
TRBV7-9	.	.	TRBJ2-2	TGTGCCAGCAGCTTAGTGAGGGGGGGCAGCGAGGCGCTGTTTTTT	CASSLVRGGSEALFF
TRBV9	.	.	TRBJ2-7	TGTGCCAGCAGTAGAAGCGGGCTAGCCTCCTACGAGCAGTACTTC	CASSRSGLASYEQYF
TRBV5-6	.	.	TRBJ2-1	TGTGCCAGCAGCTGGACAAGCTACAATGAGCAGTTCTTC	CASSWTSYNEQFF
TRBV28	.	.	TRBJ2-3	TGTGCCAGCAGTTTTTTACCCTACACAGATACGCAGTATTTT	CASSFLPYTDTQYF
TRBV6-6	TRBD2	.	TRBJ2-1	TGTGCCAGCAGTTACTCGACACTAGCGTTCGACAATGAGCAGTTCTTC	CASSYSTLAFDNEQFF
TRBV2	.	few	TRBJ2-5	TGTGCCAGCAGTGAAGCGAGAACAGACCAAGAGACCCAGTACTTC	CASSEARTDQETQYF
TRBV2	TRBD2	.	TRBJ2-3	TGTGCCAGCGTGTCGGGACTAGCGGGAGTCATAGGAGATACGCAGTATTTT	CASVSGLAGVIGDTQYF
TRBV19	TRBD2	.	TRBJ2-7	TGTGCCAGTACCCCTAGCGGGGCCACCTACGAGCAGTACTTC	CASTPSGATYEQYF
TRBV7-6	TRBD1	.	TRBJ1-4	TGTGCCAGCAGCCGTCGCGCGGGACAGGGGCGTAATGAAAAACTGTTTTTT	CASSRRAGQGRNEKLFF
TRBV30	TRBD2	.	TRBJ2-7	TGTGCCTGGAGTAACGGACTAGCGGATTTTTACGAGCAGTACTTC	CAWSNGLADFYEQYF
TRBV15	.	once	TRBJ2-2	TGTGCCACCAGCAGAAGCCTCAGCGGAGCGAACACCGGGGAGCTGTTTTTT	CATSRSLSGANTGELFF
TRBV5-1	TRBD2	.	TRBJ2-1	TGCGCCAGCAGCGAGAATCCCCTGAGCGGGGGGTCCTACAATGAGCAGTTCTTC	CASSENPLSGGSYNEQFF
TRBV27	TRBD1	once	TRBJ1-3	TGTGCCAGCAGTCGGACAGGATACTCTGGAAACACCATATATTTT	CASSRTGYSGNTIYF
TRBV5-1	.	.	TRBJ2-3	TGCGCCAGCAGCTTGTTGCGGACTACCAGACTTCTCAGCCCAGATACGCAGTATTTT	CASSLLRTTRLLSPDTQYF
TRBV25-1	.	.	TRBJ1-1	TGTGCCAGCAGTGAATCGAAGGGGAGGGGGGTCGGGGCTTTCTTT	CASSESKGRGVGAFF
TRBV28	.	.	TRBJ1-4	TGTGCCAGCAGTTTACCAACTGCCGACAGGCAACTGTTTTTT	CASSLPTADRQLFF
TRBV6-1	TRBD1	.	TRBJ2-7	TGTGCCAGCAGCCGGACAGGGACCTACGAGCAGTACTTC	CASSRTGTYEQYF
TRBV13	.	.	TRBJ2-1	TGTGCCAGCAGCTTAGAAGTATGGCGGGATGACAATGAGCAGTTCTTC	CASSLEVWRDDNEQFF
TRBV28	TRBD1	.	TRBJ2-3	TGTGCCAGCAGTTCAACCCCTCTAGGGACAGCTGACGGGGGCACAGATACGCAGTATTTT	CASSSTPLGTADGGTDTQYF
TRBV19	TRBD1	.	TRBJ2-7	TGTGCCAGTAGTCCCGACAGGGGGCCGGTCTCCTACGAGCAGTACTTC	CASSPDRGPVSYEQYF
TRBV28	TRBD1	.	TRBJ2-3	TGTGCCAGCAGTTTCGGACAGGGTGGTACAGATACGCAGTATTTT	CASSFGQGGTDTQYF
TRBV2	TRBD2	.	TRBJ2-1	TGTGCCAGCAGTGAAACGGGACTAGCGGGGAACAATGAGCAGTTCTTC	CASSETGLAGNNEQFF
TRBV5-6	TRBD2	.	TRBJ2-1	TGTGCCAGCAGCCGGGGACTAGCGGGAAACTACAATGAGCAGTTCTTC	CASSRGLAGNYNEQFF
TRBV21-1	.	.	TRBJ2-7	TGTGCCAGCAGCATGAATAGGACACCCTTCTCCTACGAGCAGTACTTC	CASSMNRTPFSYEQYF